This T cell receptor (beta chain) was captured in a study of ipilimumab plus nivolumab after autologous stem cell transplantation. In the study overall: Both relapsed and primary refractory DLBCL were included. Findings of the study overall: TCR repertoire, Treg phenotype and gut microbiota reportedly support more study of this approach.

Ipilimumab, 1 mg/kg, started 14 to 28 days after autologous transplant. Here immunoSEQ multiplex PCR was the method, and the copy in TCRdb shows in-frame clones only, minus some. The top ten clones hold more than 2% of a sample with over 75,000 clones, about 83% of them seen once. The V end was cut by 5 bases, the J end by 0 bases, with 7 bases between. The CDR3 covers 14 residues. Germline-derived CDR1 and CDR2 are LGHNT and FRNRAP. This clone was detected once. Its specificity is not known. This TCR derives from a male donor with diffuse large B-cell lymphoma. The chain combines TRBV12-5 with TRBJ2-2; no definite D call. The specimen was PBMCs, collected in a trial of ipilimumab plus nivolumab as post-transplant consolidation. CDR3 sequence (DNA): TGTGCTAGTGGTGAATTTACGAACACCGGGGAGCTGTTTTTT. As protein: CASGEFTNTGELFF.